This T cell receptor beta chain was observed in a study of cytomegalovirus exposure and HLA in healthy donors. CDR3 length: 15 amino acids. CDR1 and CDR2 (germline): SEHNR, FQNEAQ (reference sequence). V trimming: 5 bases; J trimming: 3 bases; junction bases outside the gene matches: 3. PCR primers comprised 60 Vbeta and 13 Jbeta primers. Clones were read by immunoSEQ multiplex PCR, and TCRdb kept only the in-frame ones, dropping some. The sample records some 110,000 clones, around 85% being singletons. The count of this clone is one. This sequence joins TRBV7-9 and TRBJ2-2; 10 bases match TRBD1. The material sequenced was PBMCs. This sequence was found in a man aged 30-40 years in good health and CMV-seronegative. For the CDR3, the DNA is TGTGCCAGCAGCGTGGGACAGGGGTACACCGGGGAGCTGTTTTTT. Protein sequence: CASSVGQGYTGELFF.